Below are 2 T cell receptor beta chains sequenced from a single sample in a study of blood T cells in healthy people across ages. Together with a sample-barcoded 5' primer, a J-beta primer mix was included in a second PCR lasting roughly 6 to 12 cycles. One entry per CDR3 protein, called by TCRdb with MiXCR from the 5' RACE reads. The sample includes nearly 800,000 distinct CDR3 sequences, about 25% of them seen just once. The sample also formed part of further work on T cells of mothers and their children.

Sequencing was done on a sample of blood. These receptors were collected from a boy aged 5-17 years in good health.

In the case of this clonotype: The germline gene is not matched at one end of the junction; a read error may be the cause. The J gene is TRBJ2-5, the V gene TRBV20-1; TRBD2 might be the D (7 bases). CDR1 DFQATT and CDR2 SNEGSKA come from the germline V gene (reference sequence). The CDR3 length is 11 residues. CDR3 coding DNA: TGCGGTGCTAGGGTGGGGGGGGCTTGTTACTTC. This encodes CGARVGGACYF.

J is TRBJ2-1 and V is TRBV20-1; TRBD1 matches 8 bases. CDR3 size: 16 residues. Unmatched junction bases numbered 6, after V lost 0 bases and J lost 2 bases. CDR1 is DFQATT and CDR2 is SNEGSKA in the germline V gene (reference sequence). The CDR3 loop reads CSARDLTGGPYNEQFF. CDR3 nucleotides: TGCAGTGCTAGAGACCTTACAGGGGGGCCCTACAATGAGCAGTTCTTC.